The 32 T cell receptor beta chains presented below share a single source sample, sequenced in a study of breast tumors, draining lymph nodes, adjacent tissues. Axillary draining lymph nodes of breast cancer patients supplied the node samples. TCRdb passed the multiplex PCR reads through MiXCR, listing each CDR3 protein once. This table has roughly 260,000 distinct CDR3 sequences, more than 30% appearing once. Sequencing used axillary lymph node tissue. All receptors derive from a female donor with breast cancer. Some clones in this sample may be carry-over from other donors' samples.

With respect to this clonotype: A much larger clone differs from this one at a single base, so this may be a read error. The chain links TRBV9 to TRBJ2-2; TRBD1 might be the D (6 bases). Trimming left V 7 bases short and J 2 bases short, with 12 bases between. CDR3 length: 14 amino acids. Germline loops: CDR1 SGDLS, CDR2 YYNGEE. In nucleotides, the CDR3 is TGTGCCAGCGGCGGCAGGGGAAACACCGGGGAGCTGTTTTTT. It encodes CASGGRGNTGELFF.

This clonotype was observed at least ten times. The rearrangement joins TRBV20-1 to TRBJ2-7, with 13 bases lining up with TRBD2. The CDR3 spans 16 residues. V was clipped by 3 bases and J by 6 bases; unmatched bases: 11. From germline, CDR1 is DFQATT and CDR2 SNEGSKA (reference sequence). Written as DNA, the CDR3 is TGCAGTGCTAGCCCCCTAGGACTAGCGGGAGCAGGCGAGCAGTACTTC. It translates to CSASPLGLAGAGEQYF.

This clonotype has a count of ten or more. The rearrangement links TRBV11-2 to TRBJ2-7; 7 nucleotides agree with TRBD2. The V segment lost 5 bases and the J segment 3 bases; nucleotides outside the gene matches: 7. Germline loops: CDR1 SGHAT, CDR2 FQNNGV. The CDR3 totals 14 residues. The CDR3 DNA follows: TGTGCCAGCAGCCGGAGCGGGATTTTCTACGAGCAGTACTTC. This encodes CASSRSGIFYEQYF.

The table lists this clonotype with many counts. This chain connects TRBV7-8 to TRBJ2-1; 10 bases agree with TRBD2. Germline V gene data show CDR1 as SGHVS and CDR2 as FQNEAQ. The CDR3 length is 17 residues. Germline trimming cut 4 bases from V and 1 base from J; bases unmatched to any gene: 7. CDR3 in amino acids: CASSSFLSGRSYNEQFF. As DNA, the CDR3 is TGTGCCAGCAGCTCCTTCCTTAGCGGGAGGTCCTACAATGAGCAGTTCTTC.

This clonotype was recorded at least ten times. This sequence joins TRBV10-3 and TRBJ2-3; 8 bases line up with TRBD2. Unmatched junction bases numbered 7, after V lost 5 bases and J lost 0 bases. The CDR3 is 16 residues long. CDR1 is ENHRY and CDR2 is SYGVKD in the germline V gene. CDR3 region: CAISPGSSGSTDTQYF. The CDR3, as DNA: TGTGCCATCAGTCCGGGCTCTAGCGGGAGCACAGATACGCAGTATTTT.

At least ten counts were recorded for this clonotype. The V and J genes are TRBV20-1 and TRBJ2-3; the match to TRBD2 covers 9 bases. The V gene end was trimmed by 3 bases and the J gene end by 1 base; junction bases not matched to a gene: 8. Germline CDR1 and CDR2: DFQATT and SNEGSKA (reference sequence). This CDR3 has 16 amino acids. The DNA for the CDR3 is TGCAGTGCTAGTCGGCGGGAGGGCCGAGGCACAGATACGCAGTATTTT. It yields the protein CSASRREGRGTDTQYF.

In this sample, this clonotype turned up many times. CDR3: CASRDREYHQPQHF. CDR3 DNA sequence: TGTGCCAGCAGGGACAGGGAATACCATCAGCCCCAGCATTTT. The rearrangement joins TRBV19 to TRBJ1-5; 9 nucleotides line up with TRBD1. Trimming cost V 9 bases and J 5 bases; bases outside gene matches: 8. CDR3 length equals 14 residues. Germline loops: CDR1 LNHDA, CDR2 SQIVND (reference sequence). Combining the CDR3 with reference TRBV19 and TRBJ1-5 gives the whole variable domain DGGITQSPKYLFRKEGQNVTLSCEQNLNHDAMYWYRQDPGQGLRLIYYSQIVNDFQKGDIAEGYSVSREKKESFPLTVTSAQKNPTAFYLCASRDREYHQPQHFGDGTRLSIL.

This clonotype was counted ten times or more. Germline and junction disagree at one end, which may indicate a read error. The chain employs TRBV7-7 and TRBJ2-5; a possible D gene is TRBD1 (5 bases). Per the germline V gene, CDR1 is SSHAT and CDR2 is FNYEAQ (reference sequence). The length of the CDR3 is 14 residues. Written as DNA, the CDR3 is TGTGCTAGCAGCCCCCAGTCGACAGCGGAGACCCAGTACTTC. Encoded protein: CASSPQSTAETQYF.

This clonotype was observed a few times. The gene calls are TRBV18 and TRBJ2-1; D unresolved. Germline V gene data show CDR1 as KGHSH and CDR2 as LQKENI. With 2 bases removed from V and 5 bases from J, the gap between germline ends came to 7 bases. CDR3 length: 13 residues. Here the CDR3 reads CASSPFGDNEQFF. Written as DNA, the CDR3 is TGTGCCAGCTCACCATTTGGGGACAATGAGCAGTTCTTC. Together with reference TRBV18 and TRBJ2-1, the CDR3 gives the full variable domain: NAGVMQNPRHLVRRRGQEARLRCSPMKGHSHVYWYRQLPEEGLKFMVYLQKENIIDESGMPKERFSAEFPKEGPSILRIQQVVRGDSAAYFCASSPFGDNEQFFGPGTRLTVL.

This clonotype came up many times. The V call is TRBV11-3, the J call TRBJ1-3, with D possibly TRBD1 on 5 matching bases. Germline CDR1 reads SGHNT; CDR2 reads YENEEA. V was cut by 4 bases and J by 0 bases, with 10 bases left in between. There are 15 residues in the CDR3. The chain's CDR3 is CASSSQGPSGNTIYF. The CDR3 DNA reads TGTGCCAGCAGCTCGCAGGGACCCTCTGGAAACACCATATATTTT. The full variable domain, in which reference TRBV11-3 and TRBJ1-3 provide the parts outside the CDR3, is EAGVVQSPRYKIIEKKQPVAFWCNPISGHNTLYWYLQNLGQGPELLIRYENEEAVDDSQLPKDRFSAERLKGVDSTLKIQPAELGDSAVYLCASSSQGPSGNTIYFGEGSWLTVV.

In regard to this clonotype: This clone may be a read error of a much larger clone one base away. The gene calls are TRBV7-2 and TRBJ2-1, with a tentative D call TRBD2 (5 bases). Per germline, CDR1 SGHTA and CDR2 FQGNSA. Trimming pared 6 bases from V and 5 bases from J, leaving 11 bases between. CDR3 length: 13 residues. The CDR3: CASRKDCHNEQFF. The CDR3 DNA sequence: TGTGCCAGCAGAAAGGACTGCCACAATGAGCAGTTCTTC.

Ten or more counts support this clonotype. The chain employs TRBV6-6 and TRBJ1-2; the D is unclear. The CDR3 covers 14 residues. CDR1 and CDR2 (germline): MNHNY, SVGAGI (reference sequence). V lost 7 bases and J 2 bases, leaving 14 bases between the germline ends. Written as DNA, the CDR3 is TGTGCCAGCACTCTAGGTACGGCGAACTATGGCTACACCTTC. This sequence encodes CASTLGTANYGYTF.

In this sample, this clonotype turned up many times. CDR3 sequence reads: CASSLERTEDTQYF. DNA for the CDR3: TGTGCCAGCAGCTTAGAAAGGACAGAAGATACGCAGTATTTT. V and J are TRBV11-2 and TRBJ2-3; weak D call: TRBD1 (6 bases). V lost 0 bases and J lost 5, with 9 bases in between. CDR3 length: 14 amino acids. Germline values: CDR1 SGHAT, CDR2 FQNNGV.

This clonotype was seen at least ten times. The rearrangement links TRBV5-1 to TRBJ2-2; TRBD2 matches at 8 bases. Germline trimming cut 0 bases from V and 0 bases from J; bases unmatched to any gene: 1. CDR3 length equals 16 residues. Per the germline V gene, CDR1 is SGHRS and CDR2 is YFSETQ. CDR3 region: CASSLGSGTNTGELFF. The CDR3 region has the DNA TGCGCCAGCAGCTTGGGTAGCGGGACGAACACCGGGGAGCTGTTTTTT.

Ten or more counts support this clonotype. This rearrangement joins TRBV11-2 to TRBJ2-5, with 7 nucleotides matching TRBD1. CDR1 SGHAT and CDR2 FQNNGV come from the germline V gene. The CDR3 is made up of 15 amino acids. The junction had 15 bases not matched to a gene; V was cut back by 7 bases and J by 7 bases. The CDR3 loop reads CASNLGGGLKRTQYF. In DNA, the CDR3 is TGTGCCAGCAACCTAGGGGGCGGTCTCAAGAGGACCCAGTACTTC.

A note on this clonotype: The junction shows a germline mismatch at one end, possibly a read error. This chain links TRBV2 with TRBJ2-7, with TRBD2 matching over 8 bases. The germline CDR1 and CDR2 sequences are SNHLY and FYNNEI. The CDR3 is 14 residues long. The CDR3 sequence is CASSLKRGTGERYF. The CDR3 DNA is TGTGCCAGCAGTTTGAAGCGGGGGACCGGCGAGCGGTACTTC.

V gene TRBV2 combines with J gene TRBJ1-6; a weak D match, TRBD1 (5 bases). The CDR3 consists of 15 residues. The germline CDR1 and CDR2 sequences are SNHLY and FYNNEI. With 8 bases removed from V and 2 bases from J, the gap between germline ends came to 13 bases. CDR3 sequence reads: CASHSGTPYNSPLHF. In nucleotides, the CDR3 is TGTGCCAGCCATAGCGGGACGCCCTATAATTCACCCCTCCACTTT.

In the case of this clonotype: Mismatch with germline at one junction end may stem from a read error. The chain uses TRBV19 and TRBJ1-5; D ambiguous. The CDR3 sequence is 13 residues long. Germline lookup yields CDR1 LNHDA and CDR2 SQIVND (reference sequence). CDR3 sequence reads: CACSIGQGQPQHF. Here the CDR3 DNA reads TGTGCCTGTAGTATAGGCCAAGGGCAGCCTCAGCATTTT.

To note about this clonotype: A clone one base away is much larger, so this may be a read error. J is TRBJ2-7 and V is TRBV11-2, with 8 bases identical to TRBD2. The V and J ends lost 8 bases and 7 bases, in that order; junction bases with no gene match: 13. Germline assignment: CDR1 SGHAT and CDR2 FQNNGV. CDR3 length: 14 amino acids. CDR3: CASGSRGPSGEQYF. In DNA, the CDR3 is TGTGCCAGCGGCTCCAGGGGACCTAGCGGGGAGCAGTACTTC.

This clonotype was seen ten or more times. DNA of the CDR3: TGTGCCAGCAGCTTCGGCTACCAAGAGACCCAGTACTTC. It codes for CASSFGYQETQYF. The chain carries TRBV7-9 and TRBJ2-5; no firm D call. V dropped 3 bases and J dropped 0 bases, with 5 bases sitting between them. Germline V CDR1 and CDR2: SEHNR, FQNEAQ (reference sequence). The CDR3 contains 13 residues. Supplemented by reference TRBV7-9 and TRBJ2-5, the full variable domain reads DTGVSQNPRHKITKRGQNVTFRCDPISEHNRLYWYRQTLGQGPEFLTYFQNEAQLEKSRLLSDRFSAERPKGSFSTLEIQRTEQGDSAMYLCASSFGYQETQYFGPGTRLLVL.

The rearrangement uses TRBV15 and TRBJ1-2; no clear D. V dropped 5 bases and J dropped 4 bases, with 17 bases sitting between them. CDR1 and CDR2 from the germline V gene are LNHNV and YYDKDF (reference sequence). The CDR3 has 15 residues. The CDR3: CATSWTGGRAYGYTF. The CDR3 nucleotides read TGTGCCACCAGCTGGACTGGCGGGAGGGCCTATGGCTACACCTTC.

This clonotype appeared many times. This sequence joins TRBV7-9 and TRBJ2-3, with TRBD2 matching over 7 bases. The length of the CDR3 is 16 residues. Germline assignment: CDR1 SEHNR and CDR2 FQNEAQ (reference sequence). With V trimmed by 4 bases and J by 1 base, 8 bases remained unmatched. Here the CDR3 reads CASSSGRGMGTDTQYF. In DNA, the CDR3 is TGTGCCAGCAGCTCGGGGAGGGGAATGGGCACAGATACGCAGTATTTT.

The chain uses TRBV20-1 and TRBJ2-2; TRBD2 matches 7 bases. The CDR3 is 14 amino acids. CDR1 and CDR2 (germline): DFQATT, SNEGSKA (reference sequence). V lost 4 bases and J lost 8; bases outside the gene matches: 10. Written as DNA, the CDR3 is TGCAGTGCTACGGGGGGTTTCTTTACAGGGGAGCTGTTTTTT. Residues: CSATGGFFTGELFF.

Many counts were recorded for this clonotype. This chain's CDR3 is CASSPRTGQFSYGYTF. In DNA, the CDR3 is TGTGCCAGCAGCCCTAGGACAGGACAATTTTCTTATGGCTACACCTTC. V usage is TRBV3-1 and J usage is TRBJ1-2; TRBD1 aligns across 7 bases. The trim removed 4 bases at V and 5 bases at J, leaving 13 bases unmatched. The length of the CDR3 is 16 residues. CDR1 and CDR2 from the germline V gene are LGHDT and YNNKEL (reference sequence).

This clonotype was seen at least ten times. This chain connects TRBV6-6 to TRBJ2-5; D may match TRBD1 or TRBD2 (6 bases each). Germline CDR1 and CDR2: MNHNY and SVGAGI (reference sequence). V lost 7 bases and J 2 bases, leaving 17 bases between the germline ends. There are 15 residues in the CDR3. DNA for the CDR3: TGTGCCAGCACCCTAGGGGGAGGCCCGCAAGAGACCCAGTACTTC. As protein: CASTLGGGPQETQYF.

In its sample, this clonotype was seen many times. This chain connects TRBV30 to TRBJ1-3; no definite D call. Trimming removed 3 bases from V and 0 bases from J, with 6 bases in between. CDR1 and CDR2 from the germline V gene are GTSNPN and SVGIG (reference sequence). The CDR3 totals 13 residues. CDR3 amino acids: CAWRSYSGNTIYF. Here the CDR3 DNA reads TGTGCCTGGAGATCGTACTCTGGAAACACCATATATTTT. The variable domain in full, with the rest retrieved from reference TRBV30 and TRBJ1-3, is SQTIHQWPATLVQPVGSPLSLECTVEGTSNPNLYWYRQAAGRGLQLLFYSVGIGQISSEVPQNLSASRPQDRQFILSSKKLLLSDSGFYLCAWRSYSGNTIYFGEGSWLTVV.

This clonotype was counted ten times or more. This chain joins TRBV19 and TRBJ1-2; TRBD1 matches at 9 bases. V lost 4 bases to trimming and J lost 3 bases; unmatched junction nucleotides: 9. Looked up from germline, CDR1 is LNHDA and CDR2 is SQIVND (reference sequence). The CDR3 contains 16 residues. In DNA form, the CDR3 reads TGTGCCAGTAGTACCTATGGGGACAGGGCGCACTATGGCTACACCTTC. This encodes CASSTYGDRAHYGYTF.

This clonotype was found many times. J is TRBJ2-7 and V is TRBV20-1; a weak D match, TRBD2 (6 bases). The V gene's germline CDR1 is DFQATT and CDR2 SNEGSKA (reference sequence). The V end lost 2 bases, the J end lost 0 bases, and 14 bases lay between the germline ends. CDR3 length: 15 amino acids. CDR3 residues: CSARLGVADSYEQYF. CDR3 nucleotides: TGCAGTGCTAGACTTGGGGTAGCGGACTCCTACGAGCAGTACTTC.

This clonotype has at least ten counts. The J gene is TRBJ2-7, the V gene TRBV7-2, with 14 bases lining up with TRBD2. The V gene's germline CDR1 is SGHTA and CDR2 FQGNSA. Trimming at V came to 5 bases and at J to 6 bases, leaving 6 bases not matched to a gene. This CDR3 comprises 15 residues. Written as DNA, the CDR3 is TGTGCCAGCAGCGCGCGACTAGCGGGAGGGGCCGAGCAGTACTTC. As protein: CASSARLAGGAEQYF.

This clonotype was picked up a small number of times. V is TRBV6-4 and J is TRBJ2-7; 10 bases fit TRBD2. After removal of 5 bases from V and 6 bases from J, the junction contained 7 bases not matched to a gene. The CDR3 runs 14 residues. Germline V gives CDR1 MRHNA, CDR2 SNTAGT. CDR3 coding DNA: TGTGCCAGCAGTCAAAGCGGGAGGGCCAGCGAGCAGTACTTC. It specifies CASSQSGRASEQYF.

This clonotype was seen a few times. The V gene is TRBV19, the J gene TRBJ2-5; 11 bases line up with TRBD2. The J segment lost 3 bases and the V segment lost 9 bases, leaving 12 bases of the junction unmatched. The germline V gene encodes CDR1 LNHDA and CDR2 SQIVND (reference sequence). The CDR3 spans 16 residues. The CDR3 here is CASPQPGTSGKETQYF. The CDR3 DNA reads as TGTGCCAGCCCTCAGCCAGGGACTAGCGGAAAAGAGACCCAGTACTTC.

This clonotype was observed many times. The rearrangement links TRBV6-1 to TRBJ2-2, with D possibly TRBD2 on 5 matching bases. V lost 7 bases and J lost 4, with 16 bases in between. This CDR3 has 15 amino acids. CDR1 is MNHNS and CDR2 is SASEGT in the germline V gene. The CDR3 protein is CASTRVGVGTGELFF. CDR3 DNA sequence: TGTGCCAGCACCAGAGTCGGGGTAGGCACCGGGGAGCTGTTTTTT.